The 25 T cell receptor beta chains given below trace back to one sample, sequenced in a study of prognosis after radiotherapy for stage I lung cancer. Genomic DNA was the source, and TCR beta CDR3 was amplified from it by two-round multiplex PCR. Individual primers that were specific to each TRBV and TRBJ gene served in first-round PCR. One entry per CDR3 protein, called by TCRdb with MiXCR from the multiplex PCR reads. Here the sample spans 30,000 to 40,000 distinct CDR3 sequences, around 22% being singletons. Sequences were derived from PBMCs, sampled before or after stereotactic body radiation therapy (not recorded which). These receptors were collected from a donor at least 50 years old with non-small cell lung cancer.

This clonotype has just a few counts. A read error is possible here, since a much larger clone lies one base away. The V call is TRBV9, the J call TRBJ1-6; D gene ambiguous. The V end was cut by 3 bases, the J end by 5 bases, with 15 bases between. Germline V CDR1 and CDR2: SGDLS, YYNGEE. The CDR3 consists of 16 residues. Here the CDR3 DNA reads TGTGCCAGCAGCGGGGTGGAGGGATGGAATAATTCACCCCTCCACTTT. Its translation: CASSGVEGWNNSPLHF.

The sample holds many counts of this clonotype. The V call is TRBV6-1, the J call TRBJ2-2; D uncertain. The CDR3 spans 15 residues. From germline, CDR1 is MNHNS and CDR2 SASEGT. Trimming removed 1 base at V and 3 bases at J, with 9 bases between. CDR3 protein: CASSEVVTHTGELFF. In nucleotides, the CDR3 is TGTGCCAGCAGTGAAGTAGTGACCCACACCGGGGAGCTGTTTTTT.

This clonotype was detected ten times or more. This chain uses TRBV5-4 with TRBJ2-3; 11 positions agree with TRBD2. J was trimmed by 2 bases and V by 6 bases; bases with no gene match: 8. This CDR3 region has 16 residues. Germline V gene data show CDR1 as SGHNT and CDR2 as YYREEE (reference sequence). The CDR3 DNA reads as TGTGCCAGCAACAAAAGACTAGCGGGGCTCACAGATACGCAGTATTTT. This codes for CASNKRLAGLTDTQYF.

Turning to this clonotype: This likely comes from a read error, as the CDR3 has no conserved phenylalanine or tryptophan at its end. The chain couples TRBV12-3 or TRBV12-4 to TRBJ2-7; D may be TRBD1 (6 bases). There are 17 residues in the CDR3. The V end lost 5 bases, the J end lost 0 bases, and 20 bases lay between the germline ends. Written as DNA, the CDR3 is TGTGCCAGCAGTCCAACAGGGTGCGGTGTGGACTCCTACGAGCAGTACTCC. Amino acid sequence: CASSPTGCGVDSYEQYS.

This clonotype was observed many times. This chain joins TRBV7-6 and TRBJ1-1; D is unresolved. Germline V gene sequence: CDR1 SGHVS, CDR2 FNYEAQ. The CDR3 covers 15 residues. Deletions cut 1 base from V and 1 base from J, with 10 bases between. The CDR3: CASSLVPPGNTEAFF. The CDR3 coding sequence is TGTGCCAGCAGCTTAGTCCCCCCCGGGAACACTGAAGCTTTCTTT.

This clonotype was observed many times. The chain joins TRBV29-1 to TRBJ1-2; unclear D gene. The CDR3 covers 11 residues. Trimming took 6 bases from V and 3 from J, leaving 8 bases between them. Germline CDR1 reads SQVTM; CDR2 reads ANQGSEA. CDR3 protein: CSVLGDYGYTF. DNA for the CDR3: TGCAGCGTCCTAGGCGACTATGGCTACACCTTC.

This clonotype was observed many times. The CDR3 sequence: CASSFSGTDNEQFF. CDR3 sequence (DNA): TGTGCCAGCAGCTTTTCCGGGACCGACAATGAGCAGTTCTTC. V gene TRBV7-9 combines with J gene TRBJ2-1; D might be TRBD1 or TRBD2, each matching 5 bases. Trimming pared 3 bases from V and 5 bases from J, leaving 11 bases between. Per germline, CDR1 SEHNR and CDR2 FQNEAQ (reference sequence). CDR3 length: 14 residues.

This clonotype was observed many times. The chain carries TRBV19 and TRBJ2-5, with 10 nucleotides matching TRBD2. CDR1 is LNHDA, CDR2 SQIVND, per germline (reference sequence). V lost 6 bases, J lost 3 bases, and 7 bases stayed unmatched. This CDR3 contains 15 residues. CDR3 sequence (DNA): TGTGCCAGTAGCTCTCCCGGGACTAGCGAAGAGACCCAGTACTTC. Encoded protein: CASSSPGTSEETQYF.

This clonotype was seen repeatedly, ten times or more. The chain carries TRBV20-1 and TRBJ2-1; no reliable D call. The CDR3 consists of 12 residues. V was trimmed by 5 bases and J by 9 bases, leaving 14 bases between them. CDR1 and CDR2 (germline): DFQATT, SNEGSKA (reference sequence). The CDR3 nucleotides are TGCAGTGCTCACCACCAGGCTGCTGAGCAGTTCTTC. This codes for CSAHHQAAEQFF.

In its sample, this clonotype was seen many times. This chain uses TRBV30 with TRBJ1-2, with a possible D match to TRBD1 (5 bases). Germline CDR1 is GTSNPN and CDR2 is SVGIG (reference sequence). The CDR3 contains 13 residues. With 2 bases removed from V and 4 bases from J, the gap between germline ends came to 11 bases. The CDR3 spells CAWSPSDTYGYTF. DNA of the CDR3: TGTGCCTGGAGTCCGTCGGACACCTATGGCTACACCTTC.

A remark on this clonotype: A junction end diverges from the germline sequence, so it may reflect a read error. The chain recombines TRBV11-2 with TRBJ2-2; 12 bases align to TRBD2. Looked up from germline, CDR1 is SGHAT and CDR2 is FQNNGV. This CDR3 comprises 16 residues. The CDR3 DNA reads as TGTGCCAGCGGCTTAGGGGCTAGCGGGAGGGACGGGGAGCTGTTTTTT. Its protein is CASGLGASGRDGELFF.

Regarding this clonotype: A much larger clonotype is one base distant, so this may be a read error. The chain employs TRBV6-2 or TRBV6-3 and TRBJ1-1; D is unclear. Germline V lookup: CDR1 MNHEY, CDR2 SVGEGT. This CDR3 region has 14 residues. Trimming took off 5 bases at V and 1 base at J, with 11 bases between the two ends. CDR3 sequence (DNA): TGTGCCAGCAGTGGTCAGCGCAAGAACACTGAAGCTTTCTTT. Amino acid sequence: CASSGQRKNTEAFF.

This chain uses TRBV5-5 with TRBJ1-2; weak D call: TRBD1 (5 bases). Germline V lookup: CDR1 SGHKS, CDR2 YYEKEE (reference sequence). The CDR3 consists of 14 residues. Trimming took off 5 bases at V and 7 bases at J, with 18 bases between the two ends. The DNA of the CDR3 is TGTGCCAGCAGTCTTGACGGGACGGTTGGTGGCTACACCTTC. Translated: CASSLDGTVGGYTF.

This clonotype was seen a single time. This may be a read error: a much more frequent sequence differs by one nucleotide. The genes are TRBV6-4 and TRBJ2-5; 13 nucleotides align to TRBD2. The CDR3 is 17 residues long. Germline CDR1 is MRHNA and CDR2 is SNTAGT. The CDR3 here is CASTRLAGGATGMTKYF. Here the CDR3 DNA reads TGTGCCAGCACCCGACTAGCGGGAGGCGCAACAGGGATGACCAAGTACTTC.

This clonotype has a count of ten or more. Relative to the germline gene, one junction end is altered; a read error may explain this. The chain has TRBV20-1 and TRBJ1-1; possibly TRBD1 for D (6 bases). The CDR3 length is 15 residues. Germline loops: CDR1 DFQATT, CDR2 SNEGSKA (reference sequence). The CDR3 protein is CSANVGGWTNIEAFF. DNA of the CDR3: TGCAGTGCTAACGTAGGGGGTTGGACCAACATTGAAGCTTTCTTT.

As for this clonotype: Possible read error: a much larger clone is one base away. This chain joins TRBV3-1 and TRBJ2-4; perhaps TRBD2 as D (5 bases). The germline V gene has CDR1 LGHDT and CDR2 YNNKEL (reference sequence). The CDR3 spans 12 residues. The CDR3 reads CASSQGGEHADF. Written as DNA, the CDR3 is TGTGCCAGCAGCCAAGGTGGGGAGCACGCTGACTTC.

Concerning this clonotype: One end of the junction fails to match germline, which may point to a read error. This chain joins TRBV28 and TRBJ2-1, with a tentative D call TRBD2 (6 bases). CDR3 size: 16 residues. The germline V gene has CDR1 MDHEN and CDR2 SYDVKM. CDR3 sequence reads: CASSSPGGISYNEQFF. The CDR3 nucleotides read TGTGCCAGTAGTTCCCCTGGGGGGATCTCCTACAATGAGCAGTTCTTC. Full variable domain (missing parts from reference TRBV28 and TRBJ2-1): DVKVTQSSRYLVKRTGEKVFLECVQDMDHENMFWYRQDPGLGLRLIYFSYDVKMKEKGDIPEGYSVSREKKERFSLILESASTNQTSMYLCASSSPGGISYNEQFFGPGTRLTVL.

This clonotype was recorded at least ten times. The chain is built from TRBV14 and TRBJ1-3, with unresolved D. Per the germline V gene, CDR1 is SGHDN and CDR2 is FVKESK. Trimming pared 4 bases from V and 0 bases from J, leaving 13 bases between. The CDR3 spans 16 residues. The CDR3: CASSPFDGPSGNTIYF. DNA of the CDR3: TGTGCCAGCAGCCCCTTTGATGGGCCCTCTGGAAACACCATATATTTT.

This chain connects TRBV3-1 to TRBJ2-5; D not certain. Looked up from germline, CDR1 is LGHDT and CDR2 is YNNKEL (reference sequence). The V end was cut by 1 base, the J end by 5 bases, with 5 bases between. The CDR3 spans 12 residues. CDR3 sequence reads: CASSQGVETQYF. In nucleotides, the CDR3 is TGTGCCAGCAGCCAAGGGGTGGAGACCCAGTACTTC.

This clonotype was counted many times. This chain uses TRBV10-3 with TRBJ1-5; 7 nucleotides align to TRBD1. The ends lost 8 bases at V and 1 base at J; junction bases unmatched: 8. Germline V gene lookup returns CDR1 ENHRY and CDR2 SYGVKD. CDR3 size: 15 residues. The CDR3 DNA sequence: TGTGCCATCCAAGTAGACAGGGCGAGCAATCAGCCCCAGCATTTT. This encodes CAIQVDRASNQPQHF.

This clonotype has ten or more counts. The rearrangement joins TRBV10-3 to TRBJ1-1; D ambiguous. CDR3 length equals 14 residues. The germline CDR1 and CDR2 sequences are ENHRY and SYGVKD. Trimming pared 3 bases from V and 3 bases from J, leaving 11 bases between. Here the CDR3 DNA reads TGTGCCATCAGTGAAGGAGCTCAGGACACTGAAGCTTTCTTT. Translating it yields CAISEGAQDTEAFF.

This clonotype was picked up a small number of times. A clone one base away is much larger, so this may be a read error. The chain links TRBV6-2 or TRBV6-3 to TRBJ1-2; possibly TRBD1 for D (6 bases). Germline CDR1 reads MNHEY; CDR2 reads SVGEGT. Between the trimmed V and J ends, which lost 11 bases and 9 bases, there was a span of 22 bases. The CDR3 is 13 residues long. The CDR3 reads CAGTLDRLESYTF. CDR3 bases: TGTGCCGGCACCCTAGACAGGTTGGAGAGCTACACCTTC.

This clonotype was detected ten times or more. In nucleotides, the CDR3 is TGTGCCTGGAGTCAGGTTCCGAACACCGGGGAGCTGTTTTTT. Encoded protein: CAWSQVPNTGELFF. The chain combines TRBV30 with TRBJ2-2; D is ambiguous. V gave up 2 bases and J gave up 0 bases, with 7 bases separating them. Germline CDR1 and CDR2: GTSNPN and SVGIG (reference sequence). The CDR3 is 14 amino acids.

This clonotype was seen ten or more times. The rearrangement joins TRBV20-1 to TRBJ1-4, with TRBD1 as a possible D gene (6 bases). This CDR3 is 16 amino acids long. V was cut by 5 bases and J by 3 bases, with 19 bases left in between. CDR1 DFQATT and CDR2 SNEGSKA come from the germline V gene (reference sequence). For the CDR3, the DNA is TGCAGTGCTCCACCCCCCCGGGGGGCGGCTAATGAAAAACTGTTTTTT. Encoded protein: CSAPPPRGAANEKLFF.

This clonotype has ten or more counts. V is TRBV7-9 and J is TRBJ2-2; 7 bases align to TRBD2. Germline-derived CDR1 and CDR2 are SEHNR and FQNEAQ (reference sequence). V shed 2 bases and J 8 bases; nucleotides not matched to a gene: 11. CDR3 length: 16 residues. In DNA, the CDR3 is TGTGCCAGCAGCTTATTCGGCGGGGGTTCAAGTGGGGAGCTGTTTTTT. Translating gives CASSLFGGGSSGELFF.